The subject of this entry is one T cell receptor beta chain. Its antigen is unidentified. The V and J ends lost 10 bases and 3 bases respectively, with 13 bases between them. Looked up from germline, CDR1 is MNHEY and CDR2 is SVGAGI. The CDR3 totals 12 residues. This PCR relied on a set of 60 Vbeta primers and 13 Jbeta primers. Clones were read by immunoSEQ multiplex PCR, and TCRdb kept only the in-frame ones, dropping some. In the table there are around 150,000 clones, approximately 76% of which are singletons. The data stem from a study of cytomegalovirus exposure and HLA in healthy donors. Study-level findings and limits: TCR beta V- and J-gene trimming, according to a later analysis, was linked to a missense DCLRE1C variant. Sequencing likely caused a cluster of highly shared sequence variants.

The receptor comes from a man between 60 and 75 years old in good health and CMV-seronegative. Input material: PBMCs. The chain combines TRBV6-5 with TRBJ2-7; D is perhaps TRBD2 (5 bases). CDR3 bases: TGTGCCACCCTTGATCGGGGCTACGAGCAGTACTTC. As protein: CATLDRGYEQYF.